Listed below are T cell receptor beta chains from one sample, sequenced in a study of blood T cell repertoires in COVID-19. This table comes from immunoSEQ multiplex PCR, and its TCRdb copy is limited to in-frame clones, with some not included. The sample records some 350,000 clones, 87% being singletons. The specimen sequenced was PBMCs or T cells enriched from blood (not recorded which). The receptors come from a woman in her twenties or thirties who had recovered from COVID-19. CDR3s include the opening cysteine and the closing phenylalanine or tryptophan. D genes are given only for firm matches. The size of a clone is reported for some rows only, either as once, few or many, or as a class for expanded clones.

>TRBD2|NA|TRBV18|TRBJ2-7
CASSPLAGEEQYF
TGTGCCAGCTCACCACTAGCGGGGGAGGAGCAGTACTTC
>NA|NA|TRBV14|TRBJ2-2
CASSQELWGDFTGELFF
TGTGCCAGCAGCCAAGAACTATGGGGGGACTTCACCGGGGAGCTGTTTTTT
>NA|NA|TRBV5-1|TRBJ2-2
CASSPGHGGPNTGELFF
TGCGCCAGCAGCCCAGGACACGGGGGGCCCAACACCGGGGAGCTGTTTTTT
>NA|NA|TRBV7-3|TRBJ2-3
CASSSDMGGDTQYF
TGTGCCAGCAGCTCCGACATGGGTGGTGATACGCAGTATTTT
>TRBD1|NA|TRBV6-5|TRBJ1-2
CASLLAGGGYGYTF
TGTGCCAGCTTATTGGCAGGGGGCGGCTATGGCTACACCTTC
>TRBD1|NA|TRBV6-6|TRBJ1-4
CASTWDRSRPNEKLFF
TGTGCCAGCACCTGGGACAGGAGCCGCCCTAATGAAAAACTGTTTTTT
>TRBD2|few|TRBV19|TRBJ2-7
CASSSSGGDYEQYF
TGTGCCAGTAGCTCGAGCGGGGGAGACTACGAGCAGTACTTC
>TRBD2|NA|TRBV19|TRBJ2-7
CASSTHPRLAAYEQYF
TGTGCCAGTAGTACCCACCCCCGACTAGCGGCCTACGAGCAGTACTTC
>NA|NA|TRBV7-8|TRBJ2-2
CASSLASTGELFF
TGTGCCAGCAGCTTAGCCAGCACCGGGGAGCTGTTTTTT
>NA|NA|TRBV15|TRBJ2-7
CATSRTLVLKGYEQYF
TGTGCCACCAGCCGGACCTTGGTTCTTAAGGGGTACGAGCAGTACTTC
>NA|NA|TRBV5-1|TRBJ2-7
CASSLVGTSSAWEQYF
TGCGCCAGCAGCTTGGTTGGGACAAGCTCCGCGTGGGAGCAGTACTTC
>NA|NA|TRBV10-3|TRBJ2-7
CAISQQGSGYEQYF
TGTGCCATCTCCCAACAGGGATCAGGCTACGAGCAGTACTTC
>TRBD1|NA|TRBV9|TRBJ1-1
CASSPTGGTEAFF
TGTGCCAGCAGCCCTACAGGGGGGACTGAAGCTTTCTTT
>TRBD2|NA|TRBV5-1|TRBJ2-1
CASSFGAGGSDEQFF
TGCGCCAGCAGCTTTGGCGCGGGAGGCTCTGATGAGCAGTTCTTC
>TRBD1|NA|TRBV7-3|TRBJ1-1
CASSLTNRGTEAFF
TGTGCCAGCAGCTTAACAAACAGGGGCACTGAAGCTTTCTTT
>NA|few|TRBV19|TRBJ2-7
CATLPGVWHF
TGTGCCACCCTGCCGGGGGTATGGCACTTC
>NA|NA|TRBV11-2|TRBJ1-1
CASSLLLEAFF
TGTGCCAGCAGCCTCCTCCTGGAAGCTTTCTTT
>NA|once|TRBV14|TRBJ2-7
CASSHGYEQYF
TGTGCCAGCAGCCACGGGTACGAGCAGTACTTC
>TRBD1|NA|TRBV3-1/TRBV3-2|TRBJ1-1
CASSQLPQGWDTEAFF
TGTGCCAGCAGCCAATTGCCACAGGGGTGGGACACTGAAGCTTTCTTT
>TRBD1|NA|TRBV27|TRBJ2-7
CASSTGDSAYEQYF
TGTGCCAGCAGTACCGGGGACAGCGCCTACGAGCAGTACTTC
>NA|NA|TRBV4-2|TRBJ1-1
CASSSPGGAEAFF
TGTGCCAGCAGCTCCCCCGGTGGTGCTGAAGCTTTCTTT
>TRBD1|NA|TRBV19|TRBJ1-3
CASSEGATGNTIYF
TGTGCCAGTAGCGAGGGGGCAACTGGAAACACCATATATTTT
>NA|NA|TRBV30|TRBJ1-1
CAWTNPRGKNTEAFF
TGTGCCTGGACCAACCCAAGGGGGAAGAACACTGAAGCTTTCTTT
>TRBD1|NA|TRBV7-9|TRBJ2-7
CASSPAWDREGPGQYF
TGTGCCAGCAGCCCGGCATGGGACAGGGAGGGCCCGGGGCAGTACTTC
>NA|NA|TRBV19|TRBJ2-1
CAKTHRELIVNEQFF
TGTGCCAAGACGCACAGGGAGTTAATTGTGAATGAGCAGTTCTTC
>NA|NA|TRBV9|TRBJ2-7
CASSVGAGHSYEQYF
TGTGCCAGCAGCGTAGGAGCGGGACATTCCTACGAGCAGTACTTC
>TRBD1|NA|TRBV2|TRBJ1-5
CASSLQGGGNQPQHF
TGTGCCAGCAGTTTACAGGGGGGAGGCAATCAGCCCCAGCATTTT
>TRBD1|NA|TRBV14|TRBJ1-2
CASSRSRDRDGYTF
TGTGCCAGCAGCCGCTCCCGGGACAGGGACGGCTACACCTTC
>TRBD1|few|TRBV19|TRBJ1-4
CASSIAAGTENEKLFF
TGTGCCAGTAGTATAGCCGCCGGGACAGAGAATGAAAAACTGTTTTTT
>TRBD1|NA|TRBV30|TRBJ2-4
CAWSAGTGENIQYF
TGTGCCTGGAGTGCCGGGACAGGGGAAAACATTCAGTACTTC
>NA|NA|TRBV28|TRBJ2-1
CASSFSGVYNEQFF
TGTGCCAGCAGTTTTAGCGGAGTCTACAATGAGCAGTTCTTC
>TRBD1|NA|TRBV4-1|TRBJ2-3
CASSQDPGTGSTDTQYF
TGCGCCAGCAGCCAAGATCCCGGGACAGGGAGCACAGATACGCAGTATTTT
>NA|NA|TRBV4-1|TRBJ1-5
CASSQAWVQGPQPQHF
TGCGCCAGCAGCCAAGCGTGGGTGCAGGGTCCTCAGCCCCAGCATTTT
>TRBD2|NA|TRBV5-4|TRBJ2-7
CASSLGLAGGLSYEQYF
TGTGCCAGCAGCTTGGGGCTAGCGGGAGGCCTTAGCTACGAGCAGTACTTC
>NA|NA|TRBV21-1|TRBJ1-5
CASSGQGRYSNQPQHF
TGTGCCAGCAGTGGACAGGGGCGATATAGCAATCAGCCCCAGCATTTT
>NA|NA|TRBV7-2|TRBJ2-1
CASSLLSAVKFF
TGTGCCAGCAGCTTACTCTCCGCAGTCAAGTTCTTC
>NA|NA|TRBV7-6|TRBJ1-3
CASSQITSGNTIYF
TGTGCCAGCAGTCAGATAACCTCTGGAAACACCATATATTTT
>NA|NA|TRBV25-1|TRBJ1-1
CASSDTGRNTEAFF
TGTGCCAGCAGTGACACAGGGAGAAACACTGAAGCTTTCTTT
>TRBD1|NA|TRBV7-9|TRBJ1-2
CASSLVVGQGSNYGYTF
TGTGCCAGCAGCTTAGTAGTGGGACAGGGGTCTAACTATGGCTACACCTTC
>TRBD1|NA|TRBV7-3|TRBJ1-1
CASSPRGSPEAFF
TGTGCCAGCAGCCCCAGGGGGTCGCCTGAAGCTTTCTTT
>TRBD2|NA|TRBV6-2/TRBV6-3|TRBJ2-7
CASSPGTSGADYEQYF
TGTGCCAGCAGCCCCGGGACTAGCGGGGCCGACTACGAGCAGTACTTC
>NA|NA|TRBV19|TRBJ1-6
CASSAPYNSPLHF
TGTGCCAGTAGTGCGCCCTATAATTCACCCCTCCACTTT
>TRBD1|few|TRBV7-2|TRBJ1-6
CASSLYWGQGFNSPLHF
TGTGCCAGCAGCTTGTACTGGGGACAGGGGTTTAATTCACCCCTCCACTTT
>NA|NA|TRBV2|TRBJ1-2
CATSNYGYTF
TGTGCCACCTCGAACTATGGCTACACCTTC
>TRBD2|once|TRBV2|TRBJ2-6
CASTRGLAGAGANVLTF
TGTGCCAGCACGAGGGGACTAGCGGGAGCTGGGGCCAACGTCCTGACTTTC
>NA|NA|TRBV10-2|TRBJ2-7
CATLKTDTVEQYF
TGCGCCACCCTCAAAACCGACACAGTCGAGCAGTACTTC
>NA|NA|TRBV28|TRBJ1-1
CASKLRDVNTEAFF
TGTGCCAGCAAACTGCGGGACGTGAACACTGAAGCTTTCTTT
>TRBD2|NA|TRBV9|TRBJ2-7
CASSTRGDEQYF
TGTGCCAGCAGCACCCGGGGGGACGAGCAGTACTTC
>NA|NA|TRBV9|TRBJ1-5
CASSVGRGSNQPQHF
TGTGCCAGCAGCGTAGGGAGGGGTTCCAATCAGCCCCAGCATTTT
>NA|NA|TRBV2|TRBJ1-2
CASTGGQPSIYGYTF
TGTGCCAGCACCGGCGGACAGCCCTCCATCTATGGCTACACCTTC